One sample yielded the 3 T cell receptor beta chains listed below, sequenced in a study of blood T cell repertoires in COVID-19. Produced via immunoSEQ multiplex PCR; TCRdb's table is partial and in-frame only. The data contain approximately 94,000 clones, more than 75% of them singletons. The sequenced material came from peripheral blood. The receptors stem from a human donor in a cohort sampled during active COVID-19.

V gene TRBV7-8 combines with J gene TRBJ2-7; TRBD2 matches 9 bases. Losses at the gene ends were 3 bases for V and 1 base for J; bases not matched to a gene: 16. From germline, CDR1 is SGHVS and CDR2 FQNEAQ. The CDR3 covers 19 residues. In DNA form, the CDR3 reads TGTGCCAGCAGCTTTAGTCCTCAGCGGGAGGATTTTATTTCCTACGAGCAGTACTTC. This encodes CASSFSPQREDFISYEQYF.

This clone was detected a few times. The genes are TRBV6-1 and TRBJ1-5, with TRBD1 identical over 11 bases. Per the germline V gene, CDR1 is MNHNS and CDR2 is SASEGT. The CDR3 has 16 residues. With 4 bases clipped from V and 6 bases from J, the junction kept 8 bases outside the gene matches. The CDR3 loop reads CASSARTGGSGQPQHF. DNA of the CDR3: TGTGCCAGCAGTGCCAGGACAGGGGGCTCGGGTCAGCCCCAGCATTTT.

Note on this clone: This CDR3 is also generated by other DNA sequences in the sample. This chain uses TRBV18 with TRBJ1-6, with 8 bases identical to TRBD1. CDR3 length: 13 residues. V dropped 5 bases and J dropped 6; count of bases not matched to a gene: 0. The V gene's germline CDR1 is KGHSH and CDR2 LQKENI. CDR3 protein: CASSGQGNSPLHF. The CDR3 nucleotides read TGTGCCAGCTCAGGACAGGGTAATTCACCCCTCCACTTT.